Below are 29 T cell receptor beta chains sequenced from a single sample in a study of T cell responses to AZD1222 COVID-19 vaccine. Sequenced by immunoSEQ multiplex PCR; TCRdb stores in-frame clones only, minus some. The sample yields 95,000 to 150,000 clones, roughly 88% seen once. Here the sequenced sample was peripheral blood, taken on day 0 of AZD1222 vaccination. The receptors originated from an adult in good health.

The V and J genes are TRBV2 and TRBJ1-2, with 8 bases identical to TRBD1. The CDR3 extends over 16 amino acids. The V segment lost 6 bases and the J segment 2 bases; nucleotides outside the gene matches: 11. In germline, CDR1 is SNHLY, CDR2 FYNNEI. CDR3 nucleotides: TGTGCCAGCAGGCGCCTCCAGGGGGCGTACAACTATGGCTACACCTTC. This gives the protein CASRRLQGAYNYGYTF.

The CDR3 DNA reads as TGTGCCAGCAGCTTAAACGGGGGTAGGGAGACCCAGTACTTC. Its translation is CASSLNGGRETQYF. The chain has TRBV7-3 and TRBJ2-5; D perhaps matches TRBD2 (6 bases). Trimming pared 1 base from V and 5 bases from J, leaving 11 bases between. This CDR3 has 14 amino acids. Germline CDR1 is SGHTA and CDR2 is FQGTGA. Drawing the rest from reference TRBV7-3 and TRBJ2-5, the complete variable domain is GAGVSQTPSNKVTEKGKYVELRCDPISGHTALYWYRQSLGQGPEFLIYFQGTGAADDSGLPNDRFFAVRPEGSVSTLKIQRTERGDSAVYLCASSLNGGRETQYFGPGTRLLVL.

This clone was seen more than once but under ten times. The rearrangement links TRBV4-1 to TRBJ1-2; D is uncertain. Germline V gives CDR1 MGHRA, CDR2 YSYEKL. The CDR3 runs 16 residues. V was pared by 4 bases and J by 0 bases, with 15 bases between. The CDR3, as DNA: TGCGCCAGCAGCCTCTCCTCCGGATCTACTAACTATGGCTACACCTTC. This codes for CASSLSSGSTNYGYTF.

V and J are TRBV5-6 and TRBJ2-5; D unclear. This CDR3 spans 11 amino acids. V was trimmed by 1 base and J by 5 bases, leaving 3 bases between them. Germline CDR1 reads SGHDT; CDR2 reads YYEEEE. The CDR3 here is CASSLMETQYF. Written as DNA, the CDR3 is TGTGCCAGCAGCTTGATGGAGACCCAGTACTTC.

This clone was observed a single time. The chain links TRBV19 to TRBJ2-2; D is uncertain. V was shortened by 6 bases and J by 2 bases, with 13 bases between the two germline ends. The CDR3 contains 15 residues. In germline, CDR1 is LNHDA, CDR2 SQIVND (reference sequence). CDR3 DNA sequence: TGTGCCAGTAGCCCAACCGGAATTAACACCGGGGAGCTGTTTTTT. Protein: CASSPTGINTGELFF. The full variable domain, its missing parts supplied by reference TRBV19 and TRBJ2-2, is DGGITQSPKYLFRKEGQNVTLSCEQNLNHDAMYWYRQDPGQGLRLIYYSQIVNDFQKGDIAEGYSVSREKKESFPLTVTSAQKNPTAFYLCASSPTGINTGELFFGEGSRLTVL.

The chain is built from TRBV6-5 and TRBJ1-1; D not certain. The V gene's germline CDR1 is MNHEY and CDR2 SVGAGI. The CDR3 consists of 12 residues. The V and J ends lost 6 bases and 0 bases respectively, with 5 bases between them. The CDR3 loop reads CASRLMNTEAFF. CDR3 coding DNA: TGTGCCAGCAGGCTGATGAACACTGAAGCTTTCTTT.

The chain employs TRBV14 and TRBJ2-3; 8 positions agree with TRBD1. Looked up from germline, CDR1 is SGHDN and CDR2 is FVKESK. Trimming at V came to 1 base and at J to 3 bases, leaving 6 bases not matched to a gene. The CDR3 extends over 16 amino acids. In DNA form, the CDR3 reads TGTGCCAGCAGCCAAGGACAGGGGAAGTGGACAGATACGCAGTATTTT. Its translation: CASSQGQGKWTDTQYF.

The CDR3 nucleotides are TGTGCCAGCAGCTTAGGCGGGGGTTACACCTTC. Its protein is CASSLGGGYTF. The rearrangement joins TRBV7-9 to TRBJ1-2, with D perhaps matching TRBD1 (5 bases). Trimming removed 1 base at V and 11 bases at J, with 8 bases between. Germline CDR1 and CDR2: SEHNR and FQNEAQ (reference sequence). The CDR3 runs 11 residues.

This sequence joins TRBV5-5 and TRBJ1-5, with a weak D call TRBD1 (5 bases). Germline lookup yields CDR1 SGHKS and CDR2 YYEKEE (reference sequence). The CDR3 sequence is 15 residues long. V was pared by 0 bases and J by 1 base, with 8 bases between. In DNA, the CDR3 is TGTGCCAGCAGCTTGGATGGGGGGAGCAATCAGCCCCAGCATTTT. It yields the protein CASSLDGGSNQPQHF. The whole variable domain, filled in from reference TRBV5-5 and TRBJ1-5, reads DAGVTQSPTHLIKTRGQQVTLRCSPISGHKSVSWYQQVLGQGPQFIFQYYEKEERGRGNFPDRFSARQFPNYSSELNVNALLLGDSALYLCASSLDGGSNQPQHFGDGTRLSIL.

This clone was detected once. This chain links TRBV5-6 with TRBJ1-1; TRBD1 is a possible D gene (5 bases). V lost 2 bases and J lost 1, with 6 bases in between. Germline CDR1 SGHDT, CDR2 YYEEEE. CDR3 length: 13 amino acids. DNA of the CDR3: TGTGCCAGCAGCTTCGGGGGGAACACTGAAGCTTTCTTT. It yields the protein CASSFGGNTEAFF. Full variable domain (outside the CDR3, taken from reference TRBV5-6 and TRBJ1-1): DAGVTQSPTHLIKTRGQQVTLRCSPKSGHDTVSWYQQALGQGPQFIFQYYEEEERQRGNFPDRFSGHQFPNYSSELNVNALLLGDSALYLCASSFGGNTEAFFGQGTRLTVV.

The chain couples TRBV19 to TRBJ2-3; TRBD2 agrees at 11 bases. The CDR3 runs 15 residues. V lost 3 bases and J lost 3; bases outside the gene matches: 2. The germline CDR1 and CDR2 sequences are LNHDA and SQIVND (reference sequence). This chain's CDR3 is CASSMVAGGTDTQYF. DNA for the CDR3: TGTGCCAGTAGTATGGTAGCGGGGGGGACAGATACGCAGTATTTT.

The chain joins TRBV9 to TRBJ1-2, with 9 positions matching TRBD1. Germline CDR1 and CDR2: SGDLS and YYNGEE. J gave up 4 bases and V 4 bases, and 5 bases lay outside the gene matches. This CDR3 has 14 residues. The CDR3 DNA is TGTGCCAGCAGCCGGGGACAGGGACTCTATGGCTACACCTTC. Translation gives CASSRGQGLYGYTF.

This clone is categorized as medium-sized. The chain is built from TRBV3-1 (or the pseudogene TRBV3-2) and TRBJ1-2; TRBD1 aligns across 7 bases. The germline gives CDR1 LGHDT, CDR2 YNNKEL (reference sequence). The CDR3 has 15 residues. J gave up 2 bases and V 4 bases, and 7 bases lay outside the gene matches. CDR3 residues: CASSRQTGQNYGYTF. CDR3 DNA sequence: TGTGCCAGCAGCCGTCAGACAGGGCAAAACTATGGCTACACCTTC.

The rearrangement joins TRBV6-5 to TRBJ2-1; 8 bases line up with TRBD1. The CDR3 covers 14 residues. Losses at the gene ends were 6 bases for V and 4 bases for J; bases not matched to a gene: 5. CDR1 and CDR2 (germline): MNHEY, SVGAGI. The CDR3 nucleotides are TGTGCCAGCAGCTTGACAGGGGATTACAATGAGCAGTTCTTC. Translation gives CASSLTGDYNEQFF.

The CDR3 DNA sequence: TGCGCCAGCAGCTATGGTTTAGGGGTAATAGACACTGAAGCTTTCTTT. This sequence encodes CASSYGLGVIDTEAFF. J is TRBJ1-1 and V is TRBV5-1; D possibly corresponds to TRBD1 (5 bases). Germline CDR1 is SGHRS and CDR2 is YFSETQ. This CDR3 comprises 16 residues. Trimming shortened V by 3 bases and J by 3 bases, and 18 bases separated the two germline ends. The full variable domain, with the rest looked up from reference TRBV5-1 and TRBJ1-1, is KAGVTQTPRYLIKTRGQQVTLSCSPISGHRSVSWYQQTPGQGLQFLFEYFSETQRNKGNFPGRFSGRQFSNSRSEMNVSTLELGDSALYLCASSYGLGVIDTEAFFGQGTRLTVV.

In DNA, the CDR3 is TGTGCCAGCAGTTCTTTTAACAGGGTGGATGAGCAGTTCTTC. It specifies CASSSFNRVDEQFF. The chain carries TRBV27 and TRBJ2-1; D is perhaps TRBD1 (6 bases). Trimming took off 4 bases at V and 8 bases at J, with 15 bases between the two ends. This CDR3 is built from 14 residues. CDR1 is MNHEY, CDR2 SMNVEV, per germline (reference sequence).

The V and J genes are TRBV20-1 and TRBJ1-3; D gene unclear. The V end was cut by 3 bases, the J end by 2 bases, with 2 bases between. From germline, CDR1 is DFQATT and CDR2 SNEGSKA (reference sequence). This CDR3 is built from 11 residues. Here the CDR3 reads CSARAGNTIYF. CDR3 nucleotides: TGCAGTGCTAGGGCTGGAAACACCATATATTTT.

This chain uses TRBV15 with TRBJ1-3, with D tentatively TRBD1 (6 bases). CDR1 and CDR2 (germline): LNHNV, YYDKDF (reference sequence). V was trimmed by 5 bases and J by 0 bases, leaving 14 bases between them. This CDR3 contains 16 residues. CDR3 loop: CATSGPRGHSGNTIYF. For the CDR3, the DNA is TGTGCCACCAGCGGACCGCGGGGGCACTCTGGAAACACCATATATTTT.

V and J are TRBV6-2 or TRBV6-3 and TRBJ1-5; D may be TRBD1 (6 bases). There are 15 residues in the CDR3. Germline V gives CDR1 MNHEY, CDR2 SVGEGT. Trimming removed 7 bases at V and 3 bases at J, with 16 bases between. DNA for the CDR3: TGTGCCAGCACCCCCCTACAGGGAGTCAATCAGCCCCAGCATTTT. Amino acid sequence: CASTPLQGVNQPQHF.

The CDR3 bases are TGTGCCAGCAGCCAGATTACAGGACATTACAATGAGCAGTTCTTC. This sequence encodes CASSQITGHYNEQFF. The chain combines TRBV14 with TRBJ2-1, with D possibly TRBD1 on 5 matching bases. Trimming pared 3 bases from V and 4 bases from J, leaving 13 bases between. The germline V gene encodes CDR1 SGHDN and CDR2 FVKESK. CDR3 length: 15 amino acids.

CDR3 bases: TGTGCCAGCAGCGCGGGAACCTTTAATGAAAAACTGTTTTTT. It translates to CASSAGTFNEKLFF. The V and J genes are TRBV9 and TRBJ1-4; D gene unclear. V was clipped by 3 bases and J by 4 bases, with 10 bases between them. The CDR3 extends over 14 amino acids. In germline, CDR1 is SGDLS, CDR2 YYNGEE.

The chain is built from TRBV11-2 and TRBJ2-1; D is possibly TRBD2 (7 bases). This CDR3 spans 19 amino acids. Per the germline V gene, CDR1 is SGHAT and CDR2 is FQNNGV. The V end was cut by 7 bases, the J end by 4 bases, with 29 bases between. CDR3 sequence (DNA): TGTGCCAGCACCAAACAAAAACAGGGAGGGTTTGGAATTTACAATGAGCAGTTCTTC. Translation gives CASTKQKQGGFGIYNEQFF. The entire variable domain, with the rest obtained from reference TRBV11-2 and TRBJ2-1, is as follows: EAGVAQSPRYKIIEKRQSVAFWCNPISGHATLYWYQQILGQGPKLLIQFQNNGVVDDSQLPKDRFSAERLKGVDSTLKIQPAKLEDSAVYLCASTKQKQGGFGIYNEQFFGPGTRLTVL.

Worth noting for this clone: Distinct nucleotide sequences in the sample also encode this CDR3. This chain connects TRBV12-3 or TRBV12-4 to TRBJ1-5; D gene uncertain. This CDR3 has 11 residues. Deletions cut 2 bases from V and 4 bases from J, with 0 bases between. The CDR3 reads CASSLNQPQHF. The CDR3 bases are TGTGCCAGCAGTTTAAATCAGCCCCAGCATTTT.

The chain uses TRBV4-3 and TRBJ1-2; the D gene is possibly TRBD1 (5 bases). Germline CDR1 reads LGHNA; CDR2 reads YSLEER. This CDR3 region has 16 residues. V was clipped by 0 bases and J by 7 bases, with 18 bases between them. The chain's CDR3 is CASSQESRDLLRGYTF. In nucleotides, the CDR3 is TGCGCCAGCAGCCAAGAGAGCAGGGATCTTTTGCGTGGCTACACCTTC.

For the CDR3, the DNA is TGTGCCAGCAGAGAGAACAATCAGCCCCAGCATTTT. Its translation: CASRENNQPQHF. The gene calls are TRBV7-9 and TRBJ1-5; no definite D call. The CDR3 extends over 12 amino acids. V lost 6 bases, J lost 3 bases, and 6 bases lay in between. Per the germline V gene, CDR1 is SEHNR and CDR2 is FQNEAQ (reference sequence).

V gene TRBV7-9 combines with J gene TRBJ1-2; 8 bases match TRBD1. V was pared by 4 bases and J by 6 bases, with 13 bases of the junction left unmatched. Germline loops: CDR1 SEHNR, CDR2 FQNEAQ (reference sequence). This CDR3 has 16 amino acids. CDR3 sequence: CASSSLAAGGANGYTF. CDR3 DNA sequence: TGTGCCAGCAGCTCGCTTGCGGCAGGGGGCGCGAATGGCTACACCTTC.

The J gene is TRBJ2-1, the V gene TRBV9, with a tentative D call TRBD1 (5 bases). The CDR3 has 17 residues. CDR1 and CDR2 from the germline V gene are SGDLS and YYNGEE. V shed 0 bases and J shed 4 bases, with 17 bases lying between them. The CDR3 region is CASSVGFVGRQYNEQFF. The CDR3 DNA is TGTGCCAGCAGCGTAGGGTTTGTGGGCAGACAGTACAATGAGCAGTTCTTC.

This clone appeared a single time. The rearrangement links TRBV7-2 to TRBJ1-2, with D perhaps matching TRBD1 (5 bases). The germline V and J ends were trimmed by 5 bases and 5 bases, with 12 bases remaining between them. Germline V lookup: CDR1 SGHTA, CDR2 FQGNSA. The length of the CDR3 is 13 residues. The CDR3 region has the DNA TGTGCCAGCAGCCCCCTGGGACCGTATGGCTACACCTTC. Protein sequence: CASSPLGPYGYTF.

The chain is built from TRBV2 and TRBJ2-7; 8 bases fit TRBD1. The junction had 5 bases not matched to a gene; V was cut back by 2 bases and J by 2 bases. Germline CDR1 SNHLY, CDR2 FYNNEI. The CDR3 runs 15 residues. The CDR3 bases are TGTGCCAGCAGTGAACAGCCAGGGGGCCCCTACGAGCAGTACTTC. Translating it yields CASSEQPGGPYEQYF.